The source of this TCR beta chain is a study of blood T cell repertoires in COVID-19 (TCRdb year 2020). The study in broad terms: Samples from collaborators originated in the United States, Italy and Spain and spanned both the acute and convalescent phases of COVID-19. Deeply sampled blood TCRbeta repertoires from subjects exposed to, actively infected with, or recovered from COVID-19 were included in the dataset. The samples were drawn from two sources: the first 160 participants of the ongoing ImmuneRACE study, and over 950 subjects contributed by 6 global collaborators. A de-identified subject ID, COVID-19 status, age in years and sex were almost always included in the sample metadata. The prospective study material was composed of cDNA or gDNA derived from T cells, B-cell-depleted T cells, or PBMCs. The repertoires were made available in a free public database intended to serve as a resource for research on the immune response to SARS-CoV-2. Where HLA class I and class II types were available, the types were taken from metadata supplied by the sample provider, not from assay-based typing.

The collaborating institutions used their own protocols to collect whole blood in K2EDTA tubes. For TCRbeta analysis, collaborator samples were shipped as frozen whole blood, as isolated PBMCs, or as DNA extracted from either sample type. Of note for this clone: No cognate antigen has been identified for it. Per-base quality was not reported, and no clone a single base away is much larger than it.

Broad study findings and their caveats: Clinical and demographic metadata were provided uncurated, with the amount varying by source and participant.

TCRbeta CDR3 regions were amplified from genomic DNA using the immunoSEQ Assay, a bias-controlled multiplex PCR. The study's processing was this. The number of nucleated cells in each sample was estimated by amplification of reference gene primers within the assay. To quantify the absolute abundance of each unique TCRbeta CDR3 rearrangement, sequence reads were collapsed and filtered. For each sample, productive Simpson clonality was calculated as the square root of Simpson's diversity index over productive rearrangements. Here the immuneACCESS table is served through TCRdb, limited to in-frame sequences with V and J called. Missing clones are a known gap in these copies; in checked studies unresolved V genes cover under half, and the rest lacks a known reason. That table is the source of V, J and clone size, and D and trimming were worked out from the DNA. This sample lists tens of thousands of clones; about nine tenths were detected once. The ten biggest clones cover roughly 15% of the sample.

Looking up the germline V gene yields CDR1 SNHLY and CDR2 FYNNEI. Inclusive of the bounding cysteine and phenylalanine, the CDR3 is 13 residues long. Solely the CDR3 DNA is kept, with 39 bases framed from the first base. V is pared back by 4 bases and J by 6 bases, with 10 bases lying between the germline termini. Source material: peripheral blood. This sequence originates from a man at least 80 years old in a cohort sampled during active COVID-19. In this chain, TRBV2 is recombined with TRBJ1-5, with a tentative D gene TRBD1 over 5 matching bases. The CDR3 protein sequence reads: CASSGQLAQPQHF. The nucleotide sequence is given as TGTGCCAGCAGTGGACAGTTGGCTCAGCCCCAGCATTTT.